The rows below give T cell receptor beta chains drawn from one sample of a study of patients and donors after allogeneic stem cell transplantation. TCRdb passed the RT-PCR reads through MiXCR, listing each CDR3 protein once. The sample includes about a million distinct CDR3 sequences, more than 15% seen only once; the top ten take roughly 6%. The specimen sequenced was blood, either unsorted or a sorted T cell fraction (not recorded which). The origin of the receptors is a human donor who was either an allogeneic HSCT recipient or a stem cell or donor lymphocyte infusion donor (not recorded which). It is not recorded whose cells these are; they may come from a transplant donor. Each CDR3 is given with its conserved first and last residue. The order of the fields is D gene, J gene, clone size, V gene, CDR3 protein, CDR3 DNA. The D gene is left open where the match is weak. Clone size, where shown, is once, few, many, or a class for clones that have expanded.

d_gene: NA
j_gene: TRBJ2-7
abundance: NA
v_gene: TRBV7-9
CDR3aa: CASSLAPTEHEQYF
CDR3nt: TGTGCCAGCAGCTTAGCCCCGACGGAGCACGAGCAGTACTTC

d_gene: TRBD2
j_gene: TRBJ2-3
abundance: NA
v_gene: TRBV7-3
CDR3aa: CASSQRGAQYF
CDR3nt: TGTGCCAGCAGCCAGCGGGGGGCGCAGTATTTT

d_gene: TRBD1
j_gene: TRBJ2-7
abundance: NA
v_gene: TRBV20-1
CDR3aa: CSARQGDEQYF
CDR3nt: TGCAGTGCTCGACAGGGCGACGAGCAGTACTTC

d_gene: NA
j_gene: TRBJ1-1
abundance: few
v_gene: TRBV25-1
CDR3aa: CASSEGGSLNTEAFF
CDR3nt: TGTGCCAGCAGTGAAGGGGGCAGCCTGAACACTGAAGCTTTCTTT

d_gene: NA
j_gene: TRBJ1-4
abundance: NA
v_gene: TRBV6-1
CDR3aa: CASRTTWGGFATNEKLFF
CDR3nt: TGTGCCAGCAGAACTACATGGGGGGGCTTTGCAACTAATGAAAAACTGTTTTTT

d_gene: NA
j_gene: TRBJ2-5
abundance: few
v_gene: TRBV5-1
CDR3aa: CASSSGRENQETQYF
CDR3nt: TGCGCCAGCAGCTCCGGCAGGGAGAACCAAGAGACCCAGTACTTC

d_gene: TRBD2
j_gene: TRBJ2-2
abundance: NA
v_gene: TRBV5-1
CDR3aa: CASSASSGSRTGELFF
CDR3nt: TGCGCCAGCAGCGCCTCCAGCGGGAGCCGCACCGGGGAGCTGTTTTTT

d_gene: NA
j_gene: TRBJ1-2
abundance: NA
v_gene: TRBV12-3/TRBV12-4
CDR3aa: CASSLRVYYGYTF
CDR3nt: TGTGCCAGCAGTTTAAGGGTTTACTATGGCTACACCTTC

d_gene: NA
j_gene: TRBJ1-2
abundance: NA
v_gene: TRBV3-1
CDR3aa: CASSQDPGAGTGYTF
CDR3nt: TGTGCCAGCAGCCAAGATCCGGGGGCAGGCACGGGCTACACCTTC

d_gene: NA
j_gene: TRBJ2-7
abundance: once
v_gene: TRBV27
CDR3aa: CATRTTNSYEQYF
CDR3nt: TGTGCCACCAGGACTACAAATTCCTACGAGCAGTACTTC

d_gene: NA
j_gene: TRBJ2-3
abundance: NA
v_gene: TRBV12-5
CDR3aa: CASGLFRASGTDTQYF
CDR3nt: TGTGCTAGTGGTTTATTTCGGGCTAGCGGCACAGATACGCAGTATTTT

d_gene: NA
j_gene: TRBJ1-2
abundance: few
v_gene: TRBV20-1
CDR3aa: CSAREGAGYGYTF
CDR3nt: TGCAGTGCTAGGGAAGGGGCTGGCTATGGCTACACCTTC

d_gene: TRBD1
j_gene: TRBJ1-2
abundance: NA
v_gene: TRBV9
CDR3aa: CASSVVGGDSGGISYGYTF
CDR3nt: TGTGCCAGCAGCGTAGTAGGAGGGGACAGTGGAGGGATAAGCTATGGCTACACCTTC

d_gene: TRBD2
j_gene: TRBJ2-3
abundance: once
v_gene: TRBV18
CDR3aa: CASSALAESADTQYF
CDR3nt: TGTGCCAGCTCTGCACTAGCGGAGAGCGCAGATACGCAGTATTTT

d_gene: NA
j_gene: TRBJ2-7
abundance: NA
v_gene: TRBV11-2
CDR3aa: CASSPMRGAGEQYF
CDR3nt: TGTGCCAGCAGCCCGATGAGGGGGGCGGGGGAGCAGTACTTC

d_gene: NA
j_gene: TRBJ1-5
abundance: NA
v_gene: TRBV2
CDR3aa: CASNARTNNNQPQHF
CDR3nt: TGTGCCAGCAACGCTCGGACAAACAACAATCAGCCCCAGCATTTT

d_gene: NA
j_gene: TRBJ1-2
abundance: many
v_gene: TRBV15
CDR3aa: CATSRFLSDSYGYTF
CDR3nt: TGTGCCACCAGCAGATTTCTATCGGACAGCTATGGCTACACCTTC

d_gene: TRBD2
j_gene: TRBJ2-5
abundance: NA
v_gene: TRBV9
CDR3aa: CASSVVAGAPETQYF
CDR3nt: TGTGCCAGCAGCGTAGTAGCGGGAGCCCCAGAGACCCAGTACTTC

d_gene: TRBD2
j_gene: TRBJ2-7
abundance: NA
v_gene: TRBV5-1
CDR3aa: CASSPLASGSYEQYF
CDR3nt: TGCGCCAGCAGTCCGCTGGCTAGCGGCTCCTACGAGCAGTACTTC

d_gene: TRBD1
j_gene: TRBJ1-2
abundance: few
v_gene: TRBV29-1
CDR3aa: CSVENGQGNYGYTF
CDR3nt: TGCAGCGTTGAAAACGGACAGGGGAACTATGGCTACACCTTC

d_gene: TRBD2
j_gene: TRBJ2-7
abundance: many
v_gene: TRBV5-1
CDR3aa: CASSLGSGATYEQYF
CDR3nt: TGCGCCAGCAGCTTGGGTAGCGGGGCAACCTACGAGCAGTACTTC

d_gene: NA
j_gene: TRBJ1-5
abundance: NA
v_gene: TRBV9
CDR3aa: CASSGEGGGNQPQHF
CDR3nt: TGTGCCAGCAGCGGCGAGGGAGGGGGCAATCAGCCCCAGCATTTT

d_gene: NA
j_gene: TRBJ1-6
abundance: few
v_gene: TRBV3-1
CDR3aa: CASSRKGHSNSPLHF
CDR3nt: TGTGCCAGCAGCCGAAAAGGCCACTCAAATTCACCCCTCCACTTT

d_gene: NA
j_gene: TRBJ1-2
abundance: few
v_gene: TRBV24-1
CDR3aa: CATSAERTVITF
CDR3nt: TGTGCCACCAGTGCCGAACGGACAGTTATCACCTTC

d_gene: NA
j_gene: TRBJ2-5
abundance: few
v_gene: TRBV5-6
CDR3aa: CASSWDTLYQETQYF
CDR3nt: TGTGCCAGCAGCTGGGACACCCTGTACCAAGAGACCCAGTACTTC

d_gene: TRBD1
j_gene: TRBJ2-1
abundance: few
v_gene: TRBV20-1
CDR3aa: CSAPDRTNEQFF
CDR3nt: TGCAGTGCTCCGGACAGGACCAATGAGCAGTTCTTC

d_gene: NA
j_gene: TRBJ1-1
abundance: NA
v_gene: TRBV25-1
CDR3aa: CASSPGARTEAFF
CDR3nt: TGTGCCAGCAGCCCCGGGGCCAGGACTGAAGCTTTCTTT

d_gene: NA
j_gene: TRBJ2-7
abundance: few
v_gene: TRBV4-1
CDR3aa: CASSHQHARNSYEQYF
CDR3nt: TGCGCCAGCAGCCACCAACACGCACGGAACTCCTACGAGCAGTACTTC

d_gene: NA
j_gene: TRBJ2-2
abundance: NA
v_gene: TRBV11-2
CDR3aa: CASSTLGGKGGELFF
CDR3nt: TGTGCCAGCAGCACATTAGGGGGGAAGGGAGGGGAGCTGTTTTTT

d_gene: NA
j_gene: TRBJ1-4
abundance: NA
v_gene: TRBV12-3/TRBV12-4
CDR3aa: CASTTMGNEKLFF
CDR3nt: TGTGCCAGCACCACGATGGGAAATGAAAAACTGTTTTTT

d_gene: TRBD2
j_gene: TRBJ2-5
abundance: NA
v_gene: TRBV20-1
CDR3aa: CSAGLAGSKETQYF
CDR3nt: TGCAGTGCTGGTCTAGCGGGGTCAAAAGAGACCCAGTACTTC

d_gene: TRBD1
j_gene: TRBJ1-1
abundance: NA
v_gene: TRBV16
CDR3aa: CASSQKTGTEAFF
CDR3nt: TGTGCCAGCAGCCAAAAGACAGGGACTGAAGCTTTCTTT

d_gene: TRBD2
j_gene: TRBJ2-3
abundance: NA
v_gene: TRBV10-3
CDR3aa: CAISDPLAGGTHTQYF
CDR3nt: TGTGCCATCAGTGACCCTCTAGCGGGAGGAACACATACGCAGTATTTT

d_gene: TRBD2
j_gene: TRBJ2-3
abundance: few
v_gene: TRBV7-3
CDR3aa: CASSSGTSGIDTQYF
CDR3nt: TGTGCCAGCAGTTCCGGGACTAGCGGGATAGATACGCAGTATTTT

d_gene: TRBD1
j_gene: TRBJ1-3
abundance: NA
v_gene: TRBV5-1
CDR3aa: CASSLGQGADTIYF
CDR3nt: TGCGCCAGCAGCTTAGGACAGGGGGCTGACACCATATATTTT

d_gene: TRBD1
j_gene: TRBJ1-4
abundance: NA
v_gene: TRBV6-1
CDR3aa: CASRRNRGTNEKLFF
CDR3nt: TGTGCCAGCAGGCGCAACAGGGGAACTAATGAAAAACTGTTTTTT

d_gene: NA
j_gene: TRBJ2-1
abundance: few
v_gene: TRBV6-5
CDR3aa: CASSRKSHEQFF
CDR3nt: TGTGCCAGCAGTAGGAAGAGCCATGAGCAGTTCTTC

d_gene: NA
j_gene: TRBJ1-4
abundance: NA
v_gene: TRBV6-1
CDR3aa: CASSERPPRSTNEKLFF
CDR3nt: TGTGCCAGCAGTGAACGGCCGCCGCGGTCAACTAATGAAAAACTGTTTTTT

d_gene: NA
j_gene: TRBJ2-5
abundance: NA
v_gene: TRBV5-1
CDR3aa: CASSSGSTLFQETQYF
CDR3nt: TGCGCCAGCAGCTCAGGATCGACCCTTTTCCAAGAGACCCAGTACTTC

d_gene: NA
j_gene: TRBJ1-1
abundance: NA
v_gene: TRBV7-9
CDR3aa: CASSWGSRTANTEAFF
CDR3nt: TGTGCCAGCAGCTGGGGAAGTCGGACGGCAAACACTGAAGCTTTCTTT

d_gene: NA
j_gene: TRBJ1-1
abundance: few
v_gene: TRBV5-1
CDR3aa: CASTKGGGSHTEAFF
CDR3nt: TGCGCCAGCACCAAAGGGGGGGGTTCACACACTGAAGCTTTCTTT

d_gene: NA
j_gene: TRBJ2-2
abundance: NA
v_gene: TRBV10-3
CDR3aa: CAISEGGSAGELFF
CDR3nt: TGTGCCATCAGTGAGGGGGGATCCGCCGGGGAGCTGTTTTTT

d_gene: TRBD1
j_gene: TRBJ1-1
abundance: few
v_gene: TRBV11-1
CDR3aa: CASSLRDSTEAFF
CDR3nt: TGTGCCAGCAGCTTGAGGGACAGCACTGAAGCTTTCTTT

d_gene: NA
j_gene: TRBJ1-3
abundance: many
v_gene: TRBV9
CDR3aa: CASSGPRGNTIYF
CDR3nt: TGTGCCAGCAGCGGCCCTAGGGGAAACACCATATATTTT